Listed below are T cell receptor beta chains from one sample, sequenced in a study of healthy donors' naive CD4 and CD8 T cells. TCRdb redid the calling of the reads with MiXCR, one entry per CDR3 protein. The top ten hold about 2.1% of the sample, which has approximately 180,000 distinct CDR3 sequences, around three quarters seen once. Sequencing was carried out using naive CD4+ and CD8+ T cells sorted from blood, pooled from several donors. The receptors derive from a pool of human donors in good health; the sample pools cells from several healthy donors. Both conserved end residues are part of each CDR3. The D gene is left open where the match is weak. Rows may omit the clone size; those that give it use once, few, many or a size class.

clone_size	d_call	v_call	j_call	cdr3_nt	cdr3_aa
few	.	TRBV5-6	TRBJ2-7	TGTGCCAGCAGCTTGACGGAGAGCTCCTACGAGCAGTACTTC	CASSLTESSYEQYF
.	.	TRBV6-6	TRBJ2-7	TGTGCCAGCAGTTACTCAGAGGCAGGATACTACGAGCAGTACTTC	CASSYSEAGYYEQYF
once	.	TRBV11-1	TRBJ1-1	TGTGCCAGCAGAGCGCCGTACAGGGCCGGGAACACTGAAGCTTTCTTT	CASRAPYRAGNTEAFF
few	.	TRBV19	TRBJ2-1	TGTGCCAGTAGTATAGAGACAGGGAGGGACAATGAGCAGTTCTTC	CASSIETGRDNEQFF
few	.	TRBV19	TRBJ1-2	TGTGCCAGTAGTAGGACGGCTAACTATGGCTACACCTTC	CASSRTANYGYTF
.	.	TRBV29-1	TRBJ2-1	TGCAGCGCTTCTAGGCGAGTCTCCTACAATGAGCAGTTCTTC	CSASRRVSYNEQFF
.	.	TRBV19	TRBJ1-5	TGTGCCAGTAGTATAGACGCCACAGGGTACAATCAGCCCCAGCATTTT	CASSIDATGYNQPQHF
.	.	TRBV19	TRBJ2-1	TGTGCCAGTAGTATAAATCCAGTCAATGAGCAGTTCTTC	CASSINPVNEQFF
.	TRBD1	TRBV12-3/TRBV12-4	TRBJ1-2	TGTGCCAGCAGCTCCGGACAGGCTGGCTACACCTTC	CASSSGQAGYTF
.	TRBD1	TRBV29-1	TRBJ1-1	TGCAGCGTCCGGGACAGTGAAGCTTTCTTT	CSVRDSEAFF
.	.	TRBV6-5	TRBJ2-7	TGTGCCAGCAGCGCGGACGGTATTGACTACGAGCAGTACTTC	CASSADGIDYEQYF
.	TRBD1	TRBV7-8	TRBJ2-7	TGTGCCAGCAGCTTAAGGGGGCCCGGGACAAACACTTACGAGCAGTACTTC	CASSLRGPGTNTYEQYF
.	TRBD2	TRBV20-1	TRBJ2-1	TGCAGTGCTAGAGGGTTTGAAGCGGGAGGTGGGTACAATGAGCAGTTCTTC	CSARGFEAGGGYNEQFF
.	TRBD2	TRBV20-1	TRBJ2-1	TGCAGTGCTAGAGATCTCGGGACTAGCGAGCAGTTCTTC	CSARDLGTSEQFF
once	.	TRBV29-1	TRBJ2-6	TGCAGCGTTGTTAGGGCTGGGGCCAACGTCCCGACTTTC	CSVVRAGANVPTF
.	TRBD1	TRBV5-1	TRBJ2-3	TGCGCCAGCAGCTTTACAGGGGTTGCAGATACGCAGTATTTT	CASSFTGVADTQYF
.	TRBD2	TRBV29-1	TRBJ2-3	TGCAGCGTTGTCGAAGCGGGAGTTGGCACAGATACGCAGTATTTT	CSVVEAGVGTDTQYF
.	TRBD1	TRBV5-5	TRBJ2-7	TGTGCCAGCAGCTTAGCGGACAGGGCCGTGGGCTACGAGCAGTACTTC	CASSLADRAVGYEQYF
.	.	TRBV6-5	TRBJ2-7	TGTGCCAGCAGTTACTCGACGGGGCTGATTGGCTACGAGCAGTACTTC	CASSYSTGLIGYEQYF
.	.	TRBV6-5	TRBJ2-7	TGTGCCAGCAGTTACTCTCGTGGTAACTACGAGCAGTACTTC	CASSYSRGNYEQYF
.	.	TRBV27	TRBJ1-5	TGTGCCAGCAGTTTAGAGGGCTTTGGCCAGCCCCAGCATTTT	CASSLEGFGQPQHF
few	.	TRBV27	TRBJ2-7	TGTGCCAGCAGCATAAACAGACGGGGCCCACACGAGCAGTACTTC	CASSINRRGPHEQYF
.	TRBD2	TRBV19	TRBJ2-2	TGTGCCAGTAGTTCGGAACGACTAGCGGGAGTTCCCGGGGAGCTGTTTTTT	CASSSERLAGVPGELFF
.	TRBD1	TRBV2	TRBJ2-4	TGTGCCAGCCTAGCGGGACAGGGGGAAAACATTCAGTACTTC	CASLAGQGENIQYF
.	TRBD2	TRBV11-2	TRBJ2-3	TGTGCCAGCAGCTTAGATGTCGGTAGCGGGAGGGTCTCAGATACGCAGTATTTT	CASSLDVGSGRVSDTQYF
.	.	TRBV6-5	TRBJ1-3	TGTGCCAGCAGTTACTTGGGCTCCTCTGGAAACACCATATATTTT	CASSYLGSSGNTIYF
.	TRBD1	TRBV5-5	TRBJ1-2	TGTGCCAGCAGCGGGGGACAGGGAGCGCTTGGCTACACCTTC	CASSGGQGALGYTF
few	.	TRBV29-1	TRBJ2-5	TGCAGCGTTGGTCGGTTCCGGGCAGCTCTCCAAGAGACCCAGTACTTC	CSVGRFRAALQETQYF
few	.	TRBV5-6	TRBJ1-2	TGTGCCAGCAGCTTGGTTCCAGGTCGGAACTATGGCTACACCTTC	CASSLVPGRNYGYTF
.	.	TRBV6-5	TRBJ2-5	TGTGCCACCTGGTCCCAAGAGACCCAGTACTTC	CATWSQETQYF
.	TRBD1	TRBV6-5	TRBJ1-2	TGTGCCAGCAGTTCCGAGCCTCCCAAGGGGGCGCGATTCTATGGCTACACCTTC	CASSSEPPKGARFYGYTF
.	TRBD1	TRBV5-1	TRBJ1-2	TGCGCCAGCAGCTTGATGCAGGGGGCTAGCTACACCTTC	CASSLMQGASYTF
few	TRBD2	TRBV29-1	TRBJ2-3	TGCAGCGCTCGGACCACTAGCGCGACCACAGATACGCAGTATTTT	CSARTTSATTDTQYF
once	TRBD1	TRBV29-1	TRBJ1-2	TGCAGCGTTGTGGGACAGAGCGTTGGTGGCTACACCTTC	CSVVGQSVGGYTF
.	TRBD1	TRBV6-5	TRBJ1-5	TGTGCCAGCAGCCAGACAGGGGGCAATCAGCCCCAGCATTTT	CASSQTGGNQPQHF
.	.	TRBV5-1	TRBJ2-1	TGCGCCAGCAGCTCATCCGGGACCAACTACAATGAGCAGTTCTTC	CASSSSGTNYNEQFF
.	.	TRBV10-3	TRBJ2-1	TGTGCCATCAACGGAGGTACCAATGAGCAGTTCTTC	CAINGGTNEQFF
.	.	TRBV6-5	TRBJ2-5	TGTGCCAGCAAGAGAGCCCGTGGGGAGACCCAGTACTTC	CASKRARGETQYF
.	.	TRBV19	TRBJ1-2	TGTGCCAGTAGAAAACAGCAAGCTAACTATGGCTACACCTTC	CASRKQQANYGYTF
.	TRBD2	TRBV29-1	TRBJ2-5	TGCAGCGCTAGTCTAGCGGGAGCGGGGGAGACCCAGTACTTC	CSASLAGAGETQYF
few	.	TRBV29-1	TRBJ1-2	TGCAGCGTTGCCCATCCAACTAACTATGGCTACACCTTC	CSVAHPTNYGYTF
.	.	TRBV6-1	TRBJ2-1	TGTGCCAGCAGTGAAGCGCCCCTCATCTTGCAGTTCTTC	CASSEAPLILQFF
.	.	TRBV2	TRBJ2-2	TGTGCCAGCAGTGACCACCCGTATGACGGGGAGCTGTTTTTT	CASSDHPYDGELFF
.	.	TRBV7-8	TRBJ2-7	TGTGCCAGCAGCCCCACCTTTCTGGAGCAGTACTTC	CASSPTFLEQYF
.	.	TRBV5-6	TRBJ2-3	TGTGCCAGCAGCTTCGATAGGATCACAGATACGCAGTATTTT	CASSFDRITDTQYF
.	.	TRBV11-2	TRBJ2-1	TGTGCCAGCCTCGGGGCGGGCTACAATGAGCAGTTCTTC	CASLGAGYNEQFF
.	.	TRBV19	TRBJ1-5	TGTGCCAGTAGTATGAGGGGCGTTCAGCCCCAGCATTTT	CASSMRGVQPQHF
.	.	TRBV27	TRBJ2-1	TGTGCCAGCAGCTTCGGAATAACGGCCAATGAGCAGTTCTTC	CASSFGITANEQFF
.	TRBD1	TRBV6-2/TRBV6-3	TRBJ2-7	TGTGCCAGCAGTTACCTCGGGACAGGGGGAAGGAGCTACGAGCAGTACTTC	CASSYLGTGGRSYEQYF
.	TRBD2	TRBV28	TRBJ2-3	TGTGCCAGCCAGCGACGGGAGGGTGGTGCAGATACGCAGTATTTT	CASQRREGGADTQYF
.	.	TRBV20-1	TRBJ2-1	TGCAGTGCTAGAGATCGCGGTCTAGAGCAGTTCTTC	CSARDRGLEQFF
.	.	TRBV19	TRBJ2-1	TGTGCCAGTAGTCCCTGGAGTCCCGCCATGGATGAGCAGTTCTTC	CASSPWSPAMDEQFF
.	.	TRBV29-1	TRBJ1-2	TGCAGCGTACTGACAGGAGACCCAGGTGGCTACACCTTC	CSVLTGDPGGYTF